This TCR beta chain originates from a study of blood T cell repertoires in COVID-19. Study as a whole: There were acute and convalescent COVID-19 samples, and they came from the United States, Italy and Spain. The cDNA or gDNA used as material had been derived from T cells, B-cell-depleted T cells, or PBMCs.

Germline assignment: CDR1 SNHLY and CDR2 FYNNEI. CDR3 length: 15 amino acids. V gave up 5 bases and J gave up 5 bases; unmatched junction bases: 10. Authors' analysis steps: For nucleated cells, counts were estimated from reference gene primer amplification. Measured with immunoSEQ multiplex PCR; TCRdb has only the in-frame clones, and not every one. That table furnishes V, J and clone size, whereas the DNA furnished D and trimming. The sample yields fewer than 250,000 clones, roughly 94% seen once. This receptor was taken from a man aged 25 to 40 with acute or convalescent COVID-19. This sequence joins TRBV2 and TRBJ2-5, with 8 bases identical to TRBD2. The sequenced material came from peripheral blood. The CDR3 sequence is CASSLTGTRYETQYF. The CDR3 DNA sequence: TGTGCCAGCAGTTTAACCGGGACTAGATACGAGACCCAGTACTTC. The full variable domain, completed using reference TRBV2 and TRBJ2-5, is EPEVTQTPSHQVTQMGQEVILRCVPISNHLYFYWYRQILGQKVEFLVSFYNNEISEKSEIFDDQFSVERPDGSNFTLKIRSTKLEDSAMYFCASSLTGTRYETQYFGPGTRLLVL.